The rows below give T cell receptor beta chains drawn from one sample of a study of blood T cell repertoires in COVID-19. Generated by immunoSEQ multiplex PCR, the TCRdb table keeps only in-frame clones and is missing some. The sample consists of over 150,000 clones, 65% to 85% of them appearing once. Sample: peripheral blood. The receptors here all came from a woman in her 70s who had recovered from COVID-19. Each CDR3 is given with its conserved first and last residue. D genes are given only for firm matches. Not every row has a clone size; where given, it reads once, few, many or a size class.

d_gene	v_gene	j_gene	abundance	CDR3nt	CDR3aa
NA	TRBV13	TRBJ2-3	NA	TGTGCCAGCAGCTTAGGTCCCGGCGGGTGGGATACGCAGTATTTT	CASSLGPGGWDTQYF
TRBD1	TRBV10-1	TRBJ2-7	NA	TGCGCCAGCAGCCGGGACAGGGACCCCTACGAGCAGTACTTC	CASSRDRDPYEQYF
TRBD1	TRBV5-4	TRBJ2-7	NA	TGTGCCAGCAGCCGACAGGGGGTAACCTACGAGCAGTACTTC	CASSRQGVTYEQYF
TRBD2	TRBV6-5	TRBJ2-3	NA	TGTGCCACCAAGGGCGGGGGGGGCACAGATACGCAGTATTTT	CATKGGGGTDTQYF
NA	TRBV5-1	TRBJ1-5	NA	TGCGCCAGCAGCCCAGGGGTTCGGGGCAATCAGCCCCAGCATTTT	CASSPGVRGNQPQHF
TRBD1	TRBV18	TRBJ1-4	NA	TGTGCCAGCTCACCTGGACAGGGGAGAGAAAAACTGTTTTTT	CASSPGQGREKLFF
TRBD1	TRBV5-6	TRBJ2-5	NA	TGTGCCAGCAGCTTGTTGGGACAGGGAATCGGGGAGACCCAGTACTTC	CASSLLGQGIGETQYF
NA	TRBV2	TRBJ1-4	NA	TGTGCCAGCAGCCTTCAGGCTGGCCCTAATGAAAAACTGTTTTTT	CASSLQAGPNEKLFF
TRBD2	TRBV5-1	TRBJ2-3	once	TGCGCCAGCAGCTTGGGGGCTAGCGGCTACACAGATACGCAGTATTTT	CASSLGASGYTDTQYF
NA	TRBV5-4	TRBJ2-5	NA	TGTGCCAGCAGCCTCGGGTCCGCCGGAGAGACCCAGTACTTC	CASSLGSAGETQYF
NA	TRBV7-9	TRBJ2-3	NA	TGTGCCAGCAGGGCCGGGGGGCCAGATACGCAGTATTTT	CASRAGGPDTQYF
TRBD1	TRBV6-5	TRBJ1-5	NA	TGTGCCACCCGGACAGGGAGGGATCAGCCCCAGCATTTT	CATRTGRDQPQHF
NA	TRBV5-8	TRBJ1-6	once	TGTGCCAGCAGCCATACTTCGGGATTCCTCCACTTT	CASSHTSGFLHF
NA	TRBV2	TRBJ1-2	NA	TGTGCCAGCAGTGAAACTATCGGGGGGGACCCCTATGGCTACACCTTC	CASSETIGGDPYGYTF
TRBD2	TRBV5-1	TRBJ2-3	NA	TGCGCCAGCAGCTCTACTAGCGGAAGCACAGATACGCAGTATTTT	CASSSTSGSTDTQYF
TRBD1	TRBV18	TRBJ2-5	NA	TGTGCCAGCTCACCACGGCCGGGACAGCAAGAGACCCAGTACTTC	CASSPRPGQQETQYF
TRBD1	TRBV7-2	TRBJ2-1	NA	TGTGCCAGCAGCCCAGGGGGCAGCCCGGTTGAGCAGTTCTTC	CASSPGGSPVEQFF
NA	TRBV2	TRBJ1-5	NA	TGTGCCAGCAGTGGGGAGGCTCCCAACCAGCCCCAGCATTTT	CASSGEAPNQPQHF
NA	TRBV7-3	TRBJ1-5	NA	TGTGCCAGCAGCTTAGAACCCGGGGTTCCGCCCCAGCATTTT	CASSLEPGVPPQHF
NA	TRBV10-3	TRBJ1-1	NA	TGTGCCATCAGCGATACAACTGAAGCTTTCTTT	CAISDTTEAFF
NA	TRBV19	TRBJ2-2	NA	TGTGCCAGTATTAGGGGACCCCGATGGACAGAAAACACCGGGGAGCTGTTTTTT	CASIRGPRWTENTGELFF
TRBD2	TRBV6-4	TRBJ2-3	NA	TGTGCCAGCAGTGACTCGCGGGGGGGCACAGATACGCAGTATTTT	CASSDSRGGTDTQYF
TRBD2	TRBV7-9	TRBJ2-7	NA	TGTGCCAGCAGCTTATGGGGGGGTCTCTACGAGCAGTACTTC	CASSLWGGLYEQYF
TRBD2	TRBV10-3	TRBJ2-1	NA	TGTGCCATCAGTTTCCACGTGGGGCCGGGAGGCAATGAGCAGTTCTTC	CAISFHVGPGGNEQFF
TRBD2	TRBV10-3	TRBJ2-7	NA	TGTGCCATCAGAACCCCAGCGGGAGGGTCCTACGAGCAGTACTTC	CAIRTPAGGSYEQYF
TRBD2	TRBV13	TRBJ2-5	NA	TGTGCCAGCAGCGGGAGGGCCGGCCAAGAGACCCAGTACTTC	CASSGRAGQETQYF
NA	TRBV30	TRBJ2-2	NA	TGTGCCTGGGAACCGGGGGCCGGGGAGCTGTTTTTT	CAWEPGAGELFF